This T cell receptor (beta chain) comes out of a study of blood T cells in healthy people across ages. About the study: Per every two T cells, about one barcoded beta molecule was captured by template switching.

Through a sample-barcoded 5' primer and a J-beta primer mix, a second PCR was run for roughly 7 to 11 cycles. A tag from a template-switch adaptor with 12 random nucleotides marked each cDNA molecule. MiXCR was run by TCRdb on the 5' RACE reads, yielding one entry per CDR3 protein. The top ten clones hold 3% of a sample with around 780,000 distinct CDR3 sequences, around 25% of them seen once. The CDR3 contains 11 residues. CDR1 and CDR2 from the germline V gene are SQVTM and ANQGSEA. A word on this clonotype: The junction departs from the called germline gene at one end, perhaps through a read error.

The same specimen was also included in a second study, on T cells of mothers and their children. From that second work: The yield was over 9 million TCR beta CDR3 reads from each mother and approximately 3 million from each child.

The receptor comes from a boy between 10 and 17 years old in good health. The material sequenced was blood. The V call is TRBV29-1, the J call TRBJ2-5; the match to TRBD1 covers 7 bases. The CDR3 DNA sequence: TGCAGCGTTGCCCAACGACAGGGAGAGCCCTTC. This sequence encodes CSVAQRQGEPF.